This TCR beta chain was profiled in a study of control samples from healthy donors and cancer patients. The data were produced by immunoSEQ multiplex PCR, yet TCRdb's version contains in-frame clones alone and is incomplete. Of some 410,000 clones listed, about 93% are singletons. Sequencing was done on a sample of PBMCs. The TCR originated in a man aged 40-50 years with head and neck cancer.

CDR3 amino acids: CASSSLAGIAYEQYF. The CDR3 DNA reads TGTGCCAGCAGCTCCTTAGCGGGGATCGCCTACGAGCAGTACTTC. The chain recombines TRBV7-2 with TRBJ2-7, with 8 positions matching TRBD2. V trimming: 4 bases; J trimming: 2 bases; junction bases outside the gene matches: 7. Germline V gene data show CDR1 as SGHTA and CDR2 as FQGNSA. The CDR3 extends over 15 amino acids.